This T cell receptor beta chain was sequenced in a study of blood T cell repertoires in COVID-19. At the level of the study: Nucleic acid was either cDNA or gDNA, and it came from T cells, B-cell-depleted T cells, or PBMCs.

Trimming at V came to 3 bases and at J to 4 bases, leaving 4 bases not matched to a gene. CDR1 is MDHEN, CDR2 SYDVKM, per germline. The CDR3 is 14 amino acids. The method was immunoSEQ multiplex PCR; TCRdb's version includes in-frame clones alone and lacks a portion of them. The sample contains 250,000 to 350,000 clones, more than 75% of which appear only once. The receptor was isolated from a woman aged 45-65 years with acute or convalescent COVID-19. V is TRBV28 and J is TRBJ2-7, with 9 bases aligning to TRBD2. The sequenced sample consisted of peripheral blood. The CDR3 nucleotides read TGTGCCAGCAGTTTTGTTCTAGCGGGGTACGAGCAGTACTTC. Its protein product is CASSFVLAGYEQYF.